This T cell receptor beta chain was captured by sequencing in a study of blood T cell repertoires in COVID-19. On the study more broadly: COVID-19 samples, acute and convalescent, were from the United States, Italy and Spain. PBMCs, B-cell-depleted T cells, or T cells were the source of the cDNA or gDNA that made up the material.

Per the study methods: Amplification from reference gene primers served as the basis for estimated nucleated cell counts. Sequencing used immunoSEQ multiplex PCR; TCRdb keeps in-frame clones, though not all of them. That table gives V, J and clone size, and the DNA gave D and trimming. Counted here are roughly 33,000 clones, approximately 78% occurring once; the ten biggest clones make up roughly 7.4%. The sequenced sample consisted of peripheral blood. This TCR was sampled from a woman aged 55-69 years with acute or convalescent COVID-19.

The CDR3 coding sequence is TGTGCCAGCAGTTTATCGTTCGCAGGGGCTGGGTCACCCCTCCACTTT. It is translated as CASSLSFAGAGSPLHF. V and J are TRBV27 and TRBJ1-6; D might be TRBD1 (6 bases). The germline gives CDR1 MNHEY, CDR2 SMNVEV (reference sequence). Trimming took 0 bases from V and 10 from J, leaving 16 bases between them. CDR3 length equals 16 residues.